This T cell receptor (beta chain) was retrieved from a study of technical replicates of blood from a handful of donors. After removal of 0 bases from V and 2 bases from J, the junction contained 4 bases not matched to a gene. Germline V CDR1 and CDR2: SGHRS, YFSETQ. CDR3 size: 18 residues. This table comes from immunoSEQ multiplex PCR, and its TCRdb copy is limited to in-frame clones, with some not included. The top ten hold approximately 4.2% of the sample, which has 53,000 or so clones, around 95% seen once. V usage is TRBV5-1 and J usage is TRBJ2-5; 16 bases match TRBD2. This receptor was obtained from a human donor in good health. Some clones in this sample may be carry-over from other donors' samples. Sequencing used PBMCs. The CDR3 protein is CASSLVGLAGGLQETQYF. The CDR3 DNA sequence: TGCGCCAGCAGCTTGGTGGGACTAGCGGGGGGGCTGCAAGAGACCCAGTACTTC.